The sequence of this TCR beta chain was determined in a study of cytomegalovirus exposure and HLA in healthy donors. Study-wide results and limits: In an earlier analysis, in roughly 600 donors, most V segments appeared productive either ~90% or ~30% of the time.

Comment on this clone: As yet, its antigen is unknown.

Germline V gene data show CDR1 as MGHRA and CDR2 as YSYEKL. This CDR3 comprises 13 residues. Trimming took 0 bases from V and 4 from J, leaving 5 bases between them. PCR used 60 Vbeta primers and 13 Jbeta primers. Profiled with immunoSEQ multiplex PCR; TCRdb holds only in-frame clones, not every one. The sample gives roughly 200,000 clones, around 90% of which show up once; around 1% is in the top ten. This chain uses TRBV4-1 with TRBJ2-3, with D perhaps matching TRBD1 (5 bases). Input material: PBMCs. This receptor was identified in a boy between 2 and 10 years old in good health and CMV-seronegative. The CDR3 protein is CASSQETADTQYF. CDR3 DNA sequence: TGCGCCAGCAGCCAAGAGACAGCAGATACGCAGTATTTT.